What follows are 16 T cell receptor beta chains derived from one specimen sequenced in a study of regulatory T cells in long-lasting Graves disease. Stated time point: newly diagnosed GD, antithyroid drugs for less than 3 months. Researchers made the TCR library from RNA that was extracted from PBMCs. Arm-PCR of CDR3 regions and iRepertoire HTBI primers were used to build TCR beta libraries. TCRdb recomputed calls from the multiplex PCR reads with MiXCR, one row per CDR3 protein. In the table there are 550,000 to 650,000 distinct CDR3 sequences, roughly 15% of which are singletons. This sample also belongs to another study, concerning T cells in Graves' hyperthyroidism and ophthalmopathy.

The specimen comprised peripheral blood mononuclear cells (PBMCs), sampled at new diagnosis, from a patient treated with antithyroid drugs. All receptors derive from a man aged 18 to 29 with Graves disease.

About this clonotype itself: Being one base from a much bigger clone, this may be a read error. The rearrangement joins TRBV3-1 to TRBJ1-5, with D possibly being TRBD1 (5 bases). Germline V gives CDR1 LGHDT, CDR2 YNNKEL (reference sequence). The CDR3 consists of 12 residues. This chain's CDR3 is CASSPGIQPRHF. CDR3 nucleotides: TGTGCCAGCAGTCCAGGGATTCAGCCCCGGCATTTT.

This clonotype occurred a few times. DNA for the CDR3: TGTGCCACCAGTGATTTGCCTGCTCTTGGGAGTCTCACAGATACGCAGTATTTT. This gives the protein CATSDLPALGSLTDTQYF. J is TRBJ2-3 and V is TRBV24-1, with D possibly matching TRBD2 (5 bases). The V end was cut by 0 bases, the J end by 2 bases, with 17 bases between. The CDR3 has 18 amino acids. CDR1 and CDR2 from the germline V gene are KGHDR and SFDVKD.

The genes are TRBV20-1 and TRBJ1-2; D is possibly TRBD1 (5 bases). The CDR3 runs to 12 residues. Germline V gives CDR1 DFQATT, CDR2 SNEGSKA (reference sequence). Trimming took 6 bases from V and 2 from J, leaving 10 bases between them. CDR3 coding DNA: TGCAGTGCCGTACAGGCGAACTATGGCTACACCTTC. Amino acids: CSAVQANYGYTF.

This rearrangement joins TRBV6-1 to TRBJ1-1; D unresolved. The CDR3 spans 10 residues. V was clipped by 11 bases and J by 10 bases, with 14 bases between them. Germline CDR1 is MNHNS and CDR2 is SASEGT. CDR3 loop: CARSRCGAFF. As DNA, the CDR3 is TGTGCCCGAAGTAGATGCGGAGCTTTCTTT.

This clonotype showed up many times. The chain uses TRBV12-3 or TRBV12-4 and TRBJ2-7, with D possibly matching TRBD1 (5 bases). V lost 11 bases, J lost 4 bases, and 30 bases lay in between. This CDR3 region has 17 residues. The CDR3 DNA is TGTGCCTGCTCCCCAGGGCCTGACTTGCTCCGGGTATACGAGCAGTACTTC. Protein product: CACSPGPDLLRVYEQYF.

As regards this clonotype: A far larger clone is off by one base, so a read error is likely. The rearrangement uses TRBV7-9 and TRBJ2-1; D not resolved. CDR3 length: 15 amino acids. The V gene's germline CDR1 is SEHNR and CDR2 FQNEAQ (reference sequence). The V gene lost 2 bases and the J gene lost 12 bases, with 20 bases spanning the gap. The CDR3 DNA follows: TGTGCCAGCAGCTTACGGCCCCTCGTCTACTATGGGCAGTTCTTC. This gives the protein CASSLRPLVYYGQFF.

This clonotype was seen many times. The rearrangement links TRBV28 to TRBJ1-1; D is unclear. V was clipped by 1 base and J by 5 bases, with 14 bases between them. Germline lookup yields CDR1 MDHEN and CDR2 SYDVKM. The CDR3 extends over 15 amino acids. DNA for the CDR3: TGTGCCAGCAGTTTATATAACCCCAGGAGGACTGAAGCTTTCTTT. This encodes CASSLYNPRRTEAFF.

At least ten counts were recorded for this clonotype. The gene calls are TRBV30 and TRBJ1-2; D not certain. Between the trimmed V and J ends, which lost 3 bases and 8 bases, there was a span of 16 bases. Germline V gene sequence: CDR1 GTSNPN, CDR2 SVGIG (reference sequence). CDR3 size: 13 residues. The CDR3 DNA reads TGTGCCTGGAGCGCCACGGTGATTTGGGGCTACACCTTC. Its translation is CAWSATVIWGYTF.

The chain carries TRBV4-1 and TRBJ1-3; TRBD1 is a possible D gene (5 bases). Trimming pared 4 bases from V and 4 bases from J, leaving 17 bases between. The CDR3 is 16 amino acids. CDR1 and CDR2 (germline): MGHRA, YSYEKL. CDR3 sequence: CASSPLHPAGGNTIYF. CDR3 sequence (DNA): TGCGCCAGCAGCCCCCTTCACCCGGCAGGGGGAAACACCATATATTTT.

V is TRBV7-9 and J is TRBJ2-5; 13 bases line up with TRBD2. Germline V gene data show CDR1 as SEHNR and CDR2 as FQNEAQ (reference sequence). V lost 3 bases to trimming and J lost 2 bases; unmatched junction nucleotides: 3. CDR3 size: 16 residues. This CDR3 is CASSFGTSGTQETQYF. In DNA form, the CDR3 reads TGTGCCAGCAGCTTCGGGACTAGCGGGACTCAAGAGACCCAGTACTTC.

CDR3 loop: CSARTGGEQYF. CDR3 bases: TGCAGTGCTCGGACGGGAGGCGAGCAGTACTTC. This chain links TRBV20-1 with TRBJ2-7, with 7 bases matching TRBD2. The CDR3 consists of 11 residues. J was trimmed by 6 bases and V by 5 bases; bases with no gene match: 4. Germline values: CDR1 DFQATT, CDR2 SNEGSKA (reference sequence).

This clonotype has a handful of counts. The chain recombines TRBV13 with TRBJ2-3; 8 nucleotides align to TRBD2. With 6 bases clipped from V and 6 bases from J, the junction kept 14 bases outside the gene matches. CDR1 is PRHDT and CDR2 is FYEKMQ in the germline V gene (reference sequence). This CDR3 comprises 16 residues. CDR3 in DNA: TGTGCCAGCAGTTTGGGGTCGAGTAGCGGGATGGATACGCAGTATTTT. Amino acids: CASSLGSSSGMDTQYF.

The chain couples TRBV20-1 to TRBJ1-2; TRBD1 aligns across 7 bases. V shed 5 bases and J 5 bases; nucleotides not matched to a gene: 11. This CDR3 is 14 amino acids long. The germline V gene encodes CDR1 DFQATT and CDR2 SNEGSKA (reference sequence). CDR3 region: CSAPQGQARYGYTF. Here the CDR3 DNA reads TGCAGTGCTCCTCAAGGACAGGCCCGATATGGCTACACCTTC.

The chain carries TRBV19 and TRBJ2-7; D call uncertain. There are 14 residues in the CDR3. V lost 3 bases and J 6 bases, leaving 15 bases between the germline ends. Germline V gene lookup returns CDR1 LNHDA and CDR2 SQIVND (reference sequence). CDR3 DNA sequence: TGTGCCAGTAGTATTACCCTCCTGGGCCGCGAGCAGTACTTC. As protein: CASSITLLGREQYF.

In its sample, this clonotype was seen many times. The CDR3 sequence is CASSFLGQGADGYTF. The DNA of the CDR3 is TGCGCCAGCAGCTTCCTGGGACAGGGGGCGGATGGCTACACCTTC. The chain is built from TRBV5-1 and TRBJ1-2, with TRBD1 identical over 12 bases. The CDR3 is 15 residues long. Germline CDR1 and CDR2: SGHRS and YFSETQ. J gave up 6 bases and V 2 bases, and 5 bases lay outside the gene matches.

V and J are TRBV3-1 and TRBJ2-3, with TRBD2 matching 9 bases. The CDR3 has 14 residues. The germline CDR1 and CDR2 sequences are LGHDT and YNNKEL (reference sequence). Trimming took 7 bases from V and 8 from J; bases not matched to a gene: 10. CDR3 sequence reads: CASNGGGVSSTQYF. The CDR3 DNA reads TGTGCCAGCAACGGCGGGGGGGTTAGCAGTACGCAGTATTTT.